Detailed here is one TCR beta chain. Its target is not known. This specimen belongs to a study of cytomegalovirus exposure and HLA in healthy donors. On the study more broadly: Counted in an early data release were about 86 million unique TCRs from HLA-typed donors. General study points: The productive fraction for most TCR beta V segments was about 87% or about 30% in an earlier analysis. Reports state that TCR beta sequences accurately predicted most subjects' HLA-A and HLA-B alleles.

V was pared by 5 bases and J by 3 bases, with 17 bases between. Germline values: CDR1 SEHNR, CDR2 FQNEAQ (reference sequence). The CDR3 loop spans 15 amino acids. It was with 60 Vbeta and 13 Jbeta primers that the PCR ran. Some clones are missing from TCRdb's copy, which holds only in-frame ones; the method was immunoSEQ multiplex PCR. The sample has about 160,000 clones; about 77% are singletons. Sequenced sample: PBMCs. The chain couples TRBV7-9 to TRBJ2-7; D is perhaps TRBD2 (6 bases). The sequence came from a woman aged 40 to 50 in good health and CMV-seropositive. CDR3 in amino acids: CASSRSGSSDYEQYF. The CDR3 DNA follows: TGTGCCAGCAGCCGATCCGGGAGCAGTGACTACGAGCAGTACTTC.